A selection of T cell receptor beta chains follows, all from one sample in a study of response to subunit inactivated influenza vaccine. Each CDR3 protein gets one entry after TCRdb re-called the RT-PCR reads with MiXCR. The sample shows 200,000 to 300,000 distinct CDR3 sequences, 12% of them seen only once. Sequenced material: non-naive T cells sorted from PBMCs, taken around 15 days before vaccination. All receptors derive from a man aged 50 or older who received an inactivated influenza vaccine. CDR3s include the opening cysteine and the closing phenylalanine or tryptophan. A D gene is named only where the DNA matches it firmly. Where a row states a size, it is once, few, many or the class of an expanded clone; other rows omit it.

abundance	j_gene	v_gene	len	d_gene	CDR3nt	CDR3aa
many	TRBJ2-7	TRBV12-3/TRBV12-4	14	-	TGTGCCAGCAGCCGGACAGAGAGCCCCTACGAGCAGTACTTC	CASSRTESPYEQYF
many	TRBJ2-7	TRBV28	15	TRBD2	TGTGCCAGCAGCTCTTTCGGCGGGAGACAAGGCGAGCAGTACTTC	CASSSFGGRQGEQYF
few	TRBJ2-7	TRBV27	14	-	TGTGCCAGCAGTTTATTGACTGAACCCTACGAGCAGTACTTC	CASSLLTEPYEQYF
few	TRBJ1-5	TRBV20-1	13	-	TGCAGTGCCGCGACCGACAGCAATCAGCCCCAGCATTTT	CSAATDSNQPQHF
-	TRBJ2-3	TRBV7-8	18	TRBD2	TGTGCCAGCAGCTTAATTGGGACTAGCGGGGCCCATGTAGATACGCAGTATTTT	CASSLIGTSGAHVDTQYF
few	TRBJ2-5	TRBV7-2	15	TRBD1	TGTGCCAGCAGCTCAAGGGACAGTAATTCAGAGACCCAGTACTTC	CASSSRDSNSETQYF
-	TRBJ2-7	TRBV6-6	12	-	TGTGCCAGCAAAAGGGACGGCTACGAGCAGTACTTC	CASKRDGYEQYF
-	TRBJ1-1	TRBV5-1	16	-	TGCGCCAGCAGCTTGGCCGGGGGACACATGAACACTGAAGCTTTCTTT	CASSLAGGHMNTEAFF
few	TRBJ1-3	TRBV15	12	-	TGTGCCACCAGCAGAGATTTTGGCCGAATATATTTT	CATSRDFGRIYF
few	TRBJ2-7	TRBV4-2	16	TRBD1	TGTGCCAGCAGCCAGGCTACGGGACAGGGGGCCTACGAGCAGTACTTC	CASSQATGQGAYEQYF
few	TRBJ2-3	TRBV21-1	15	-	TGTGCCAGCAGCAGGGGGACTCCTAGCACAGATACGCAGTATTTT	CASSRGTPSTDTQYF
few	TRBJ1-1	TRBV2	13	TRBD1	TGTGCCAGCAGAAGAACAGGGGACACTGAAGCTTTCTTT	CASRRTGDTEAFF
-	TRBJ2-3	TRBV27	16	TRBD1	TGTGCCAGCAGTTTCACGCGGACAGGGACTCCAGATACGCAGTATTTT	CASSFTRTGTPDTQYF
-	TRBJ2-5	TRBV20-1	11	-	TGCAGCCCCAGCGGGCAGGAGACCCAGTACTTC	CSPSGQETQYF
few	TRBJ2-7	TRBV4-3	15	TRBD2	TGCGCCAGCAGCCAAGTTCCGGGAGGCTCCTACGAGCAGTACTTC	CASSQVPGGSYEQYF
-	TRBJ1-1	TRBV5-1	15	TRBD1	TGCGCCAGCAGCCTCGGGACAGCTCTTCCCACTGAAGCTTTCTTT	CASSLGTALPTEAFF
many	TRBJ1-3	TRBV12-3/TRBV12-4	14	-	TGTGCCAGCAGGAGTACAGGGACCGGAAACACCATATATTTT	CASRSTGTGNTIYF
-	TRBJ1-1	TRBV28	12	-	TGTGCCAGCAGGGCCATGGTCACTGAAGCTTTCTTT	CASRAMVTEAFF
few	TRBJ2-3	TRBV20-1	14	-	TGCAGTGCTAGAGGACGGGACCGCACAGATACGCAGTATTTT	CSARGRDRTDTQYF
-	TRBJ1-6	TRBV7-9	14	-	TGTGCCAGCACCCTTGGACAGTATAATTCACCCCTCCACTTT	CASTLGQYNSPLHF
-	TRBJ2-2	TRBV7-2	12	-	TGTGCCAGCAGCTCGTACACCGGGGAGCTGTTTTTT	CASSSYTGELFF
many	TRBJ1-1	TRBV20-1	12	-	TGCAGTGCCCCGTTGGAGGGCACTGAAGCTTTCTTT	CSAPLEGTEAFF
-	TRBJ2-7	TRBV27	13	-	TGTGCCAGCAGTTTGAAGCTCTCCTACGAGCAGTACTTC	CASSLKLSYEQYF
many	TRBJ2-1	TRBV11-1	18	-	TGTGCCAGCAGCTTAGGTTCTTTTGGGGGACCCGAGAGGAATGAGCAGTTCTTC	CASSLGSFGGPERNEQFF
few	TRBJ1-2	TRBV6-2/TRBV6-3	12	-	TGTGCCAGCAGTTACTTGGGTTTTGGCTACACCTTC	CASSYLGFGYTF
-	TRBJ2-4	TRBV28	12	-	TGTGCCAGCAGTCAGGGCCAAAACATTCAGTACTTC	CASSQGQNIQYF
-	TRBJ2-7	TRBV11-1	18	TRBD2	TGTGCCACCGGCCCTGGGACTAGCGGGATGGTTGTAGCCTACGAGCAGTACTTC	CATGPGTSGMVVAYEQYF
many	TRBJ1-3	TRBV12-3/TRBV12-4	13	-	TGTGCCAGCAGCCCCTCTCCCGGAAACACCATATATTTT	CASSPSPGNTIYF
-	TRBJ2-6	TRBV5-5	16	-	TGTGCCAGCAGCTCCCTTCGAGGGGATGGGGCCAACGTCCTGACTTTC	CASSSLRGDGANVLTF
once	TRBJ2-6	TRBV6-2/TRBV6-3	18	-	TGTGCCAGCAGCTCCGGCAGGGGAAGCTCTGGAGGGGCCAACGTCCTGACTTTC	CASSSGRGSSGGANVLTF
many	TRBJ1-2	TRBV7-2	14	-	TGTGCCAGCAGCTCACCCCCCCGGAACTATGGCTACACCTTC	CASSSPPRNYGYTF
-	TRBJ2-3	TRBV20-1	20	TRBD2	TGCAGTGCTCCTAGAGGGGGACTAGCGGGAGTACGTCTTCCGACAGATACGCAGTATTTT	CSAPRGGLAGVRLPTDTQYF
-	TRBJ2-1	TRBV30	13	-	TGTGCCTGGAGCCCCTCGGGAGACAATGAGCAGTTCTTC	CAWSPSGDNEQFF
-	TRBJ1-2	TRBV6-2/TRBV6-3	14	TRBD1	TGTGCCAGCGCCTTGGGACAGGGATCCAGTGGCTACACCTTC	CASALGQGSSGYTF
few	TRBJ1-4	TRBV4-1	16	-	TGCGCCAGCAGCCAAGTATTAAGGTCTACTAATGAAAAACTGTTTTTT	CASSQVLRSTNEKLFF
few	TRBJ2-1	TRBV14	13	TRBD1	TGTGCCAGCAGCGGACAGGGTTTGGGTGAGCAGTTCTTC	CASSGQGLGEQFF
-	TRBJ2-7	TRBV20-1	14	TRBD2	TGCAGTGCAGTTGGACTAGCGGGACTCTACGAGCAGTACTTC	CSAVGLAGLYEQYF
many	TRBJ2-1	TRBV6-1	14	TRBD1	TGTGCCAGCAGGACAGGGGGCTCCTACAATGAGCAGTTCTTC	CASRTGGSYNEQFF
many	TRBJ1-1	TRBV5-1	13	TRBD1	TGCGCCAGCAGCCTCGGGACAGGTGGTGAAGCTTTCTTT	CASSLGTGGEAFF
many	TRBJ1-3	TRBV4-3	16	-	TGCGCCAGCAGCCAAGATCACAGTAGCTCTGGAAACACCATATATTTT	CASSQDHSSSGNTIYF
few	TRBJ2-1	TRBV9	13	-	TGTGCCAGCAGCGCCCGGGACTTCAATGAGCAGTTCTTC	CASSARDFNEQFF
-	TRBJ2-5	TRBV11-2	15	TRBD2	TGTGCCAGCAGCCTCATTAGGACTAGCGGGGGGACCCAGTACTTC	CASSLIRTSGGTQYF